The 30 T cell receptor beta chains in this list originate from one sample, sequenced in a study of spatial heterogeneity in lung cancer. Time point specified: blood at routine non-recurrence follow-up after resection. TCRdb passed the 5' RACE reads through MiXCR, listing each CDR3 protein once. The data show about 70,000 distinct CDR3 sequences, about 9.5% seen once. Sequences were derived from PBMCs, sampled at follow-up. Receptors originate from a female donor with early-stage non-small cell lung cancer.

This clonotype was recorded only once. A much larger clone differs from this one at a single base, so this may be a read error. The CDR3, as DNA: TGTGCCATCAGGGTTAGCGGGGACTCAGATACGCAGTATTTT. This sequence encodes CAIRVSGDSDTQYF. The chain employs TRBV10-3 and TRBJ2-3, with 8 bases fitting TRBD2. Germline CDR1 is ENHRY and CDR2 is SYGVKD. Unmatched junction bases numbered 6, after V lost 6 bases and J lost 4 bases. The CDR3 contains 14 residues.

Remarks on this clonotype: This may arise from a read error, as a much more abundant clone is one base away. The rearrangement joins TRBV7-8 to TRBJ2-7; D is possibly TRBD2 (6 bases). The CDR3 length is 14 residues. Germline CDR1 and CDR2: SGHVS and FQNEAQ. As DNA, the CDR3 is TGTGCCTGCAGCTTTTTGCGGGACTCCTACGAGCAGTACTTC. It yields the protein CACSFLRDSYEQYF.

The sample holds a few counts of this clonotype. The chain uses TRBV10-3 and TRBJ2-5; weak D call: TRBD1 (6 bases). V was trimmed by 7 bases and J by 6 bases, leaving 21 bases between them. CDR1 is ENHRY and CDR2 is SYGVKD in the germline V gene. This CDR3 has 15 residues. The CDR3 sequence: CAITASTGRGQTQYF. CDR3 nucleotide sequence: TGTGCCATCACCGCATCAACAGGGAGAGGACAGACCCAGTACTTC.

This clonotype has a count of ten or more. The V call is TRBV19, the J call TRBJ2-3, with D perhaps TRBD2 (6 bases). V was pared by 3 bases and J by 4 bases, with 11 bases between. The CDR3 length is 14 residues. The V gene's germline CDR1 is LNHDA and CDR2 SQIVND (reference sequence). As DNA, the CDR3 is TGTGCCAGTAGTATTGGGGGGTCCGCAGATACGCAGTATTTT. Translation: CASSIGGSADTQYF.

This clonotype has a count of ten or more. The gene calls are TRBV2 and TRBJ2-7, with unresolved D. Germline lookup yields CDR1 SNHLY and CDR2 FYNNEI. The CDR3 is 15 amino acids. V lost 1 base, J lost 2 bases, and 12 bases lay in between. The CDR3 loop reads CASSEEVPTTYEQYF. CDR3 DNA sequence: TGTGCCAGCAGTGAAGAGGTCCCGACGACCTACGAGCAGTACTTC.

The J gene is TRBJ2-1, the V gene TRBV4-1; D may be TRBD2 (5 bases). This CDR3 region has 13 residues. V lost 0 bases and J 10 bases, leaving 10 bases between the germline ends. From germline, CDR1 is MGHRA and CDR2 YSYEKL. The CDR3, as DNA: TGCGCCAGCAGCCAAGAGTCGAGACTAGAGCAGTTCTTC. It translates to CASSQESRLEQFF.

Ten or more counts support this clonotype. The chain has TRBV27 and TRBJ1-1; no definite D call. In germline, CDR1 is MNHEY, CDR2 SMNVEV (reference sequence). The CDR3 is made up of 14 amino acids. V lost 6 bases and J 1 base, leaving 12 bases between the germline ends. This CDR3 reads CASSPHRENTEAFF. CDR3 nucleotide sequence: TGTGCCAGCAGCCCGCATAGGGAGAACACTGAAGCTTTCTTT.

This clonotype was detected many times. The chain uses TRBV10-2 and TRBJ2-3, with TRBD1 as a possible D gene (6 bases). CDR1 is WSHSY, CDR2 SAAADI, per germline. Between the trimmed V and J ends, which lost 7 bases and 6 bases, there was a span of 17 bases. The CDR3 loop spans 14 amino acids. As DNA, the CDR3 is TGCGCCAGCACCACACCTACAGGGTTGGATACGCAGTATTTT. Amino acids: CASTTPTGLDTQYF.

This clonotype was seen many times. V is TRBV7-9 and J is TRBJ2-2; D unresolved. The germline CDR1 and CDR2 sequences are SEHNR and FQNEAQ (reference sequence). Trimming removed 6 bases at V and 2 bases at J, with 13 bases between. This CDR3 region has 15 residues. CDR3 residues: CASSIRPVNTGELFF. DNA of the CDR3: TGTGCCAGCAGTATCCGACCGGTAAACACCGGGGAGCTGTTTTTT.

This clonotype has at least ten counts. V and J are TRBV27 and TRBJ2-7; possibly TRBD1 for D (6 bases). From germline, CDR1 is MNHEY and CDR2 SMNVEV (reference sequence). The CDR3 is made up of 15 amino acids. Trimming pared 3 bases from V and 0 bases from J, leaving 12 bases between. CDR3 sequence reads: CASSLDSSSSYEQYF. CDR3 nucleotide sequence: TGTGCCAGCAGTTTGGACAGTTCGAGCTCCTACGAGCAGTACTTC.

The chain employs TRBV11-2 and TRBJ2-1; D unclear. CDR3 size: 13 residues. The germline V and J ends were trimmed by 4 bases and 9 bases, with 13 bases remaining between them. Germline values: CDR1 SGHAT, CDR2 FQNNGV. In nucleotides, the CDR3 is TGTGCCAGCAGCTCCGCCTTAATTAGTGAGCAGTTCTTC. Its protein is CASSSALISEQFF.

At least ten counts were recorded for this clonotype. This sequence joins TRBV5-5 and TRBJ2-1; TRBD1 might be the D (6 bases). Between the trimmed V and J ends, which lost 4 bases and 4 bases, there was a span of 12 bases. The germline V gene encodes CDR1 SGHKS and CDR2 YYEKEE (reference sequence). The CDR3 length is 14 residues. The CDR3 loop is CASSPRDIYNEQFF. The CDR3 DNA sequence: TGTGCCAGCAGCCCCCGGGACATTTACAATGAGCAGTTCTTC.

This clonotype was seen only a few times. This rearrangement joins TRBV20-1 to TRBJ2-5, with D maybe TRBD1 (6 bases). Germline V gives CDR1 DFQATT, CDR2 SNEGSKA (reference sequence). Trimming pared 7 bases from V and 3 bases from J, leaving 18 bases between. The CDR3 covers 14 residues. The CDR3 nucleotides are TGCAGTGTTGGCCCTATACAGGGAGAAGAGACCCAGTACTTC. Amino acid sequence: CSVGPIQGEETQYF.

The CDR3 DNA reads TGTGCCAGCAGTTTAAGACTAGGATTTCTGGAGACCCAGTACTTC. Encoded protein: CASSLRLGFLETQYF. This chain connects TRBV28 to TRBJ2-5; D perhaps matches TRBD2 (6 bases). V was trimmed by 2 bases and J by 5 bases, leaving 15 bases between them. The CDR3 runs to 15 residues. CDR1 and CDR2 from the germline V gene are MDHEN and SYDVKM.

The rearrangement uses TRBV7-2 and TRBJ2-3, with D perhaps matching TRBD2 (6 bases). Per the germline V gene, CDR1 is SGHTA and CDR2 is FQGNSA. This CDR3 is built from 15 residues. V shed 1 base and J shed 4 bases, with 12 bases lying between them. The CDR3 nucleotides read TGTGCCAGCAGCTTAGGGTCCGGACTACCAGATACGCAGTATTTT. Its protein product is CASSLGSGLPDTQYF.

The rearrangement uses TRBV20-1 and TRBJ2-5; TRBD2 agrees at 9 bases. Trimming cost V 0 bases and J 5 bases; bases outside gene matches: 7. CDR1 and CDR2 (germline): DFQATT, SNEGSKA (reference sequence). The CDR3 consists of 15 residues. CDR3: CSARDGGRARETQYF. The CDR3 DNA follows: TGCAGTGCTAGAGACGGCGGGAGGGCTCGCGAGACCCAGTACTTC.

This clonotype was picked up many times. This rearrangement joins TRBV6-6 to TRBJ2-5; 7 positions match TRBD1. V dropped 6 bases and J dropped 3; count of bases not matched to a gene: 4. Germline CDR1 is MNHNY and CDR2 is SVGAGI (reference sequence). The CDR3 contains 13 residues. DNA for the CDR3: TGTGCCAGCAGCACCGGGACAGAAGAGACCCAGTACTTC. Translation gives CASSTGTEETQYF.

This clonotype was seen a few times. The chain has TRBV3-1 and TRBJ2-1; TRBD2 aligns across 7 bases. The CDR3 spans 12 residues. After removal of 2 bases from V and 9 bases from J, the junction contained 1 base not matched to a gene. Germline CDR1 and CDR2: LGHDT and YNNKEL (reference sequence). The CDR3 bases are TGTGCCAGCAGCCAAAGCGGGGTTGAGCAGTTCTTC. Protein product: CASSQSGVEQFF.

This clonotype was detected ten times or more. The rearrangement joins TRBV10-3 to TRBJ1-2, with D unresolved. CDR1 is ENHRY and CDR2 is SYGVKD in the germline V gene. V lost 3 bases and J 8 bases, leaving 13 bases between the germline ends. This CDR3 has 13 amino acids. CDR3 loop: CAISERAWIGYTF. As DNA, the CDR3 is TGTGCCATCAGTGAAAGAGCATGGATCGGCTACACCTTC.

This clonotype appeared many times. This sequence joins TRBV29-1 and TRBJ2-6; no clear D. Germline V lookup: CDR1 SQVTM, CDR2 ANQGSEA. The V gene lost 4 bases and the J gene lost 0 bases, with 7 bases spanning the gap. The CDR3 has 14 amino acids. CDR3 sequence: CSVAQFSGANVLTF. DNA of the CDR3: TGCAGCGTTGCCCAGTTCTCTGGGGCCAACGTCCTGACTTTC.

Regarding this clonotype: A read error may produce the germline difference seen at one junction end. The CDR3 here is CASSSTGKPLF. The CDR3, as DNA: TGTGCCAGCAGCTCCACGGGTAAACCCCTCTTC. This chain connects TRBV7-2 to TRBJ1-2; no reliable D call. The CDR3 is made up of 11 amino acids. The germline gives CDR1 SGHTA, CDR2 FQGNSA. Combining the CDR3 with reference TRBV7-2 and TRBJ1-2 gives the whole variable domain GAGVSQSPSNKVTEKGKDVELRCDPISGHTALYWYRQSLGQGLEFLIYFQGNSAPDKSGLPSDRFSAERTGGSVSTLTIQRTQQEDSAVYLCASSSTGKPLFGSGTRLTVV.

In its sample, this clonotype was seen many times. This chain joins TRBV11-2 and TRBJ2-3; TRBD1 or TRBD2 may be the D gene (5 bases each). CDR1 and CDR2 from the germline V gene are SGHAT and FQNNGV. This CDR3 region has 16 residues. V lost 1 base and J lost 0, with 11 bases in between. The CDR3 protein is CASSLGVGRSTDTQYF. The CDR3 bases are TGTGCCAGCAGCTTAGGGGTGGGACGGAGCACAGATACGCAGTATTTT. The full variable domain, its missing parts supplied by reference TRBV11-2 and TRBJ2-3, is EAGVAQSPRYKIIEKRQSVAFWCNPISGHATLYWYQQILGQGPKLLIQFQNNGVVDDSQLPKDRFSAERLKGVDSTLKIQPAKLEDSAVYLCASSLGVGRSTDTQYFGPGTRLTVL.

V usage is TRBV3-1 and J usage is TRBJ2-2; D is uncertain. This CDR3 contains 12 residues. Germline V gene data show CDR1 as LGHDT and CDR2 as YNNKEL (reference sequence). Trimming took 4 bases from V and 8 from J, leaving 8 bases between them. The CDR3 DNA sequence: TGTGCCAGCAGCCCGTATGCGGGGGAGCTGTTTTTT. Translated, it gives CASSPYAGELFF.

This clonotype was counted between two and nine times. This chain connects TRBV11-2 to TRBJ2-7; 7 bases map to TRBD1. CDR3 size: 15 residues. Germline CDR1 is SGHAT and CDR2 is FQNNGV. The J segment lost 3 bases and the V segment lost 3 bases, leaving 8 bases of the junction unmatched. CDR3 region: CASSLSEGAFYEQYF. Here the CDR3 DNA reads TGTGCCAGCAGCTTGTCCGAGGGGGCCTTCTACGAGCAGTACTTC.

The J gene is TRBJ1-6, the V gene TRBV28; no definite D call. Trimming removed 10 bases from V and 7 bases from J, with 20 bases in between. CDR1 is MDHEN, CDR2 SYDVKM, per germline. This CDR3 has 15 amino acids. The chain's CDR3 is CATTHPTTHNSPLHF. The CDR3, as DNA: TGTGCCACCACACACCCGACAACCCACAATTCACCCCTCCACTTT.

This clonotype was seen more than once but under ten times. The chain combines TRBV5-4 with TRBJ2-3, with no clear D. The CDR3 loop spans 13 amino acids. Germline V lookup: CDR1 SGHNT, CDR2 YYREEE (reference sequence). V was cut by 3 bases and J by 13 bases, with 18 bases left in between. The CDR3 DNA is TGTGCCAGCAGCTCCCAGGAACCCCCCAAAGAGTATTTT. As protein: CASSSQEPPKEYF.

This clonotype was found a few times. The DNA for the CDR3 is TGTGCCAGCAGCTTAGCGCTCCCCTTGTACAATGAGCAGTTCTTC. Translating gives CASSLALPLYNEQFF. The genes are TRBV7-2 and TRBJ2-1; D is unclear. CDR3 length equals 15 residues. V lost 0 bases, J lost 4 bases, and 10 bases lay in between. In germline, CDR1 is SGHTA, CDR2 FQGNSA. The variable domain in full, completed from reference TRBV7-2 and TRBJ2-1, reads GAGVSQSPSNKVTEKGKDVELRCDPISGHTALYWYRQSLGQGLEFLIYFQGNSAPDKSGLPSDRFSAERTGGSVSTLTIQRTQQEDSAVYLCASSLALPLYNEQFFGPGTRLTVL.

In its sample, this clonotype was seen a few times. The CDR3 sequence is CASSTRLAGKETQYF. As DNA, the CDR3 is TGTGCCAGCAGTACCAGACTAGCGGGTAAAGAGACCCAGTACTTC. The chain is built from TRBV6-2 or TRBV6-3 and TRBJ2-5; 10 nucleotides line up with TRBD2. The ends lost 5 bases at V and 3 bases at J; junction bases unmatched: 6. This CDR3 is built from 15 residues. Per germline, CDR1 MNHEY and CDR2 SVGEGT.

This clonotype was detected ten times or more. The chain joins TRBV11-2 to TRBJ2-1; D unclear. V gave up 3 bases and J gave up 3 bases, with 9 bases separating them. The CDR3 spans 14 residues. Germline V CDR1 and CDR2: SGHAT, FQNNGV. CDR3 coding DNA: TGTGCCAGCAGCTTTGGCCTAGTCTACAATGAGCAGTTCTTC. Translated: CASSFGLVYNEQFF.

The genes are TRBV30 and TRBJ2-1, with D possibly called TRBD1 or TRBD2 (6 bases each). This CDR3 contains 12 residues. Germline assignment: CDR1 GTSNPN and CDR2 SVGIG (reference sequence). With 1 base removed from V and 8 bases from J, the gap between germline ends came to 9 bases. As DNA, the CDR3 is TGTGCCTGGAGTGCAGGGGAGGATGAGCAGTTCTTC. As protein: CAWSAGEDEQFF.